The following is a TCR beta chain sequence with its context. These data originate in a study of T cells after yellow fever vaccination. A 5'RACE template-switching step, the method used to make TCR cDNA, added a universal primer site and UMIs. One entry per CDR3 protein, called by TCRdb with MiXCR from the 5' RACE reads. The table has around 88,000 distinct CDR3 sequences, 13% seen once; the top ten hold around 24%. Study-level findings and limits: It was the secondary response that reached its peak faster, day 5 versus 15, but it was weaker. Booster sampling recovered most clones from primary vaccination (96% CD4, around 90% CD8). Highly abundant clonotypes carried over from the bulk population could end up in FACS-sorted repertoires as contaminants.

The germline V gene has CDR1 SGHNT and CDR2 YYREEE (reference sequence). Trimming pared 0 bases from V and 4 bases from J, leaving 9 bases between. This CDR3 region has 14 residues. V is TRBV5-4 and J is TRBJ2-3; D gene uncertain. The source was CD8+ T cells not binding an NS4B(214-222) dextramer, sorted from PBMCs, collected approximately 20 days after the first yellow fever vaccination. The source of this sequence is a man younger than 35 who received the YFV17D yellow fever vaccine. DNA of the CDR3: TGTGCCAGCAGCTTGGAGAGTAAGGCAGATACGCAGTATTTT. This codes for CASSLESKADTQYF.